This is a list of T cell receptor beta chains from one sample in a study of graft-versus-host responses after intestinal transplantation. Repertoires were generated with immunoSEQ multiplex PCR, while TCRdb's copy carries only in-frame clones and drops some. The sample records 1,500 to 2,000 clones, 65% being singletons. The sequencing used alloreactive CD8+ T cells from a mixed lymphocyte reaction culture, collected before transplantation. These receptors all come from a human patient who was an organ donor for intestinal transplantation. Both conserved end residues are part of each CDR3. D genes are given only for firm matches. Rows give clone size only sometimes, using once, few, many, or a class for an expanded clone.

length	V	D	size	J	DNA	CDR3
18	TRBV7-3	TRBD1	NA	TRBJ2-1	TGTGCCAGCAGCTCCACCTTCGGACAGGGGGAGGACTACAATGAGCAGTTCTTC	CASSSTFGQGEDYNEQFF
14	TRBV27	NA	once	TRBJ2-5	TGTGCCAGCAGTTTATCATGGGGGCAAGAGACCCAGTACTTC	CASSLSWGQETQYF
13	TRBV28	NA	NA	TRBJ2-5	TGTGCCAGCAGTGCCAGAGGTGAAGAGACCCAGTACTTC	CASSARGEETQYF
15	TRBV28	TRBD1	NA	TRBJ1-4	TGTGCCAGCAGTTTATACCAGGGGGCCGCCGAAAAACTGTTTTTT	CASSLYQGAAEKLFF
16	TRBV5-6	NA	few	TRBJ1-5	TGTGCCAGCGCCTACTCCAGGGGACGCGACAATCAGCCCCAGCATTTT	CASAYSRGRDNQPQHF
15	TRBV28	NA	NA	TRBJ1-6	TGTGCCAGCAGTACGGACAGCTCCTATAATTCACCCCTCCACTTT	CASSTDSSYNSPLHF
13	TRBV5-6	NA	NA	TRBJ2-7	TGTGCCAGCATCTTAAGAGGGGCGGCCGAGCAGTACTTC	CASILRGAAEQYF
17	TRBV7-2	TRBD1	NA	TRBJ1-4	TGTGCCAGCAGCTTAAGTCCAGGGGGGGTTAGAGATGAAAAACTGTTTTTT	CASSLSPGGVRDEKLFF
15	TRBV28	TRBD1	NA	TRBJ1-1	TGTGCCAGCAGTTACCCTGCGACAGGGGGCACTGAAGCTTTCTTT	CASSYPATGGTEAFF
15	TRBV12-5	NA	NA	TRBJ2-7	TGTGCTAGTGGGAATGCCTATACAGGGATCTACGAGCAGTACTTC	CASGNAYTGIYEQYF
18	TRBV4-3	TRBD1	NA	TRBJ2-1	TGCGCCAGCAGCCATGGAGTACAGGGGGCAGAGATTAGCAATGAGCAGTTCTTC	CASSHGVQGAEISNEQFF
15	TRBV2	NA	NA	TRBJ1-5	TGTGCCAGCAGTGAAGCTTGGTACACTCATCAGCCCCAGCATTTT	CASSEAWYTHQPQHF
13	TRBV19	TRBD1	few	TRBJ1-5	TGTGCCAGTAGTATAGAGTCAGGGGGCCCCCAGCATTTT	CASSIESGGPQHF
15	TRBV7-9	NA	NA	TRBJ2-7	TGTGCCAGCAGCTTAGCGTATGGACCCAGCTACGAGCAGTACTTC	CASSLAYGPSYEQYF
12	TRBV7-9	NA	few	TRBJ1-4	TGTGCCAGCAGCTCCCCGAATGAAAAACTGTTTTTT	CASSSPNEKLFF
15	TRBV6-5	TRBD2	NA	TRBJ2-5	TGTGCCAGCAGTCGGACTAGCGGGGCCCAAGAGACCCAGTACTTC	CASSRTSGAQETQYF
11	TRBV5-5	NA	NA	TRBJ2-7	TGTGCCAGCACCTTTGCGTACGAGCAGTACTTC	CASTFAYEQYF
14	TRBV7-9	TRBD1	few	TRBJ1-1	TGTGCCAGCAGCTTTGGGACAGTAGGGACTGAAGCTTTCTTT	CASSFGTVGTEAFF
16	TRBV9	NA	NA	TRBJ2-2	TGTGCCAGCAGCGCCTTTGCGGGCACCAACACCGGGGAGCTGTTTTTT	CASSAFAGTNTGELFF
17	TRBV7-9	NA	NA	TRBJ1-4	TGTGCCAGCAGCTTAAGGGATCAGGGAGCCACGATGGAAAAACTGTTTTTT	CASSLRDQGATMEKLFF
13	TRBV18	NA	NA	TRBJ2-5	TGTGCCAGCTCACCGGGTCGGGCTTTGGATCAGTACTTC	CASSPGRALDQYF
18	TRBV9	NA	NA	TRBJ2-3	TGTGCCAGCAGCACTCGGGCCGTCGCGGCTCCTGGCACAGATACGCAGTATTTT	CASSTRAVAAPGTDTQYF
12	TRBV6-5	NA	NA	TRBJ2-2	TGTGCCAGCACCGGGCACACCGGGGAGCTGTTTTTT	CASTGHTGELFF
14	TRBV5-1	NA	NA	TRBJ2-5	TGCGCCAGCAGCTTGGGACGGTTGCAAGAGACCCAGTACTTC	CASSLGRLQETQYF
16	TRBV11-1	NA	NA	TRBJ2-7	TGTGCCAGCAGCTTAGATGAGGGCGCCCCATACTACGAGCAGTACTTC	CASSLDEGAPYYEQYF
16	TRBV6-5	NA	NA	TRBJ1-6	TGTGCCAGCAGTTCGCCACTAACGACAGGCAATTCACCCCTCCACTTT	CASSSPLTTGNSPLHF
16	TRBV2	NA	NA	TRBJ2-1	TGTGCCGCCAGCCCCATCCTCGACGGCTCCTACAATGAGCAGTTCTTC	CAASPILDGSYNEQFF
15	TRBV4-1	NA	NA	TRBJ1-1	TGCGCCAGCACCCTCGGAGGGGGAGTGGGCACTGAAGCTTTCTTT	CASTLGGGVGTEAFF
13	TRBV6-5	NA	few	TRBJ2-7	TGTGCCAGCAGCGAGGCGTTCGGCGACGAGCAGTACTTC	CASSEAFGDEQYF
17	TRBV7-2	TRBD1	once	TRBJ2-7	TGTGCCAGCAGCCAAGGGGTTCATCAGGGGGCTTTGTACGAGCAGTACTTC	CASSQGVHQGALYEQYF
13	TRBV19	NA	few	TRBJ2-4	TGTGCCAGTAGTAAGTGGAATGAAAACATTCAGTACTTC	CASSKWNENIQYF
19	TRBV7-8	NA	NA	TRBJ2-2	TGTGCCAGCAGCTTAGATTCACGGGCTAGCCAACTACCTACCGGGGAGCTGTTTTTT	CASSLDSRASQLPTGELFF
17	TRBV10-2	TRBD2	NA	TRBJ2-1	TGCGCCAGCAGCGGGAAACTAGCGGGGGGCCCTTACAATGAGCAGTTCTTC	CASSGKLAGGPYNEQFF
16	TRBV4-1	TRBD1	few	TRBJ2-7	TGCGCCAGCACCCAGACCCCGGGACAGGGGGCGGTCGAGCAGTACTTC	CASTQTPGQGAVEQYF
12	TRBV19	NA	NA	TRBJ2-3	TGTGCCAGTAGGACTTCCACAGATACGCAGTATTTT	CASRTSTDTQYF
15	TRBV7-3	NA	NA	TRBJ2-7	TGTGCCAGCAGCTTAAGCCCCGGGGGAGGCTACGAGCAGTACTTC	CASSLSPGGGYEQYF